These 18 T cell receptor beta chains were sequenced from one sample in a study of T-cell memory formation after mild COVID-19. TCRdb reanalysed the 5' RACE reads using MiXCR and keeps one entry per CDR3 protein. The data show about 38,000 distinct CDR3 sequences, roughly 11% seen once. Sequencing was carried out using PBMCs or a T cell subset sorted from them (not recorded which). The origin of the receptors is a man younger than 35 who had mild COVID-19 (a few samples of this study predate the infection). Cell type and time point are not known.

This clonotype was counted at least ten times. V usage is TRBV7-8 and J usage is TRBJ2-3; 8 bases fit TRBD2. This CDR3 contains 19 residues. Germline CDR1 reads SGHVS; CDR2 reads FQNEAQ. Trimming at V came to 5 bases and at J to 4 bases, leaving 20 bases not matched to a gene. As DNA, the CDR3 is TGTGCCAGCAGCACTCCCGTGAATACTAGCGGCCTTGGCGCAGATACGCAGTATTTT. It codes for CASSTPVNTSGLGADTQYF.

Only a few counts were recorded for this clonotype. The rearrangement uses TRBV6-5 and TRBJ2-3; 9 bases align to TRBD1. With 2 bases clipped from V and 1 base from J, the junction kept 4 bases outside the gene matches. This CDR3 region has 16 residues. CDR1 MNHEY and CDR2 SVGAGI come from the germline V gene. In nucleotides, the CDR3 is TGTGCCAGCAGTTACAGGACAGGGGCTGGCACAGATACGCAGTATTTT. Residues: CASSYRTGAGTDTQYF.

There are many counts of this clonotype. This chain joins TRBV20-1 and TRBJ1-4, with a weak D call TRBD1 (5 bases). Trimming took off 5 bases at V and 4 bases at J, with 17 bases between the two ends. CDR3 length: 15 residues. In germline, CDR1 is DFQATT, CDR2 SNEGSKA (reference sequence). The CDR3 coding sequence is TGCAGTGCTCCCAGGCCAGGGCAGGGTAATGAAAAACTGTTTTTT. Translating gives CSAPRPGQGNEKLFF.

This clonotype was counted ten times or more. V usage is TRBV6-1 and J usage is TRBJ1-6; D is possibly TRBD1 (5 bases). Germline values: CDR1 MNHNS, CDR2 SASEGT. The CDR3 totals 14 residues. Trimming took off 7 bases at V and 7 bases at J, with 14 bases between the two ends. DNA for the CDR3: TGTGCCAGCATTCTGGGACGGTCAAATTCACCCCTCCACTTT. This encodes CASILGRSNSPLHF.

This clonotype occurred many times. The chain recombines TRBV12-3 or TRBV12-4 with TRBJ1-6; D is undetermined. The CDR3 runs to 12 residues. The ends were cut back, 3 bases at V and 8 bases at J, with 5 bases in the middle. This CDR3 reads CASSLDYSPLHF. The CDR3 DNA follows: TGTGCCAGCAGTTTGGACTATTCACCCCTCCACTTT.

This clonotype was seen more than once but under ten times. V is TRBV20-1 and J is TRBJ1-1; D is uncertain. Per the germline V gene, CDR1 is DFQATT and CDR2 is SNEGSKA (reference sequence). Deletions cut 1 base from V and 5 bases from J, with 8 bases between. The CDR3 has 12 amino acids. CDR3 sequence: CSARASGTEAFF. DNA of the CDR3: TGCAGTGCTAGAGCGTCCGGGACTGAAGCTTTCTTT.

This clonotype was seen at least ten times. This rearrangement joins TRBV20-1 to TRBJ1-1, with D possibly being TRBD1 (5 bases). There are 16 residues in the CDR3. CDR1 is DFQATT and CDR2 is SNEGSKA in the germline V gene (reference sequence). V lost 0 bases to trimming and J lost 4 bases, with 18 bases between them. In nucleotides, the CDR3 is TGCAGTGCTAGAGATATCGGACGGCCGGGGGGCACTGAAGCTTTCTTT. It specifies CSARDIGRPGGTEAFF.

There are many counts of this clonotype. The chain has TRBV7-9 and TRBJ1-5, with a tentative D call TRBD1 (5 bases). Between the trimmed V and J ends, which lost 6 bases and 4 bases, there was a span of 16 bases. The CDR3 length is 15 residues. From germline, CDR1 is SEHNR and CDR2 FQNEAQ (reference sequence). The CDR3 DNA reads TGTGCCAGCAGTCTCGGGGCTGGGGGGAATCAGCCCCAGCATTTT. It codes for CASSLGAGGNQPQHF.

The J gene is TRBJ2-3, the V gene TRBV7-2; 7 bases line up with TRBD2. Germline V CDR1 and CDR2: SGHTA, FQGNSA. J gave up 2 bases and V 0 bases, and 8 bases lay outside the gene matches. The CDR3 runs 17 residues. This CDR3 is CASSLARWGGSTDTQYF. DNA for the CDR3: TGTGCCAGCAGCTTAGCGCGATGGGGGGGTTCCACAGATACGCAGTATTTT.

This clonotype was detected ten times or more. This chain links TRBV29-1 with TRBJ1-4, with D perhaps TRBD1 (6 bases). Germline V CDR1 and CDR2: SQVTM, ANQGSEA. This CDR3 region has 12 residues. V lost 4 bases and J 7 bases, leaving 10 bases between the germline ends. CDR3 loop: CSVGGQGEKLFF. As DNA, the CDR3 is TGCAGCGTTGGGGGGCAGGGTGAAAAACTGTTTTTT.

At least ten counts were recorded for this clonotype. The V and J genes are TRBV28 and TRBJ2-4; D ambiguous. V was shortened by 5 bases and J by 0 bases, with 20 bases between the two germline ends. The V gene's germline CDR1 is MDHEN and CDR2 SYDVKM. This CDR3 comprises 18 residues. The CDR3 sequence is CASSPSPQSILAKNIQYF. The CDR3 nucleotides are TGTGCCAGCAGTCCGTCGCCACAAAGTATCCTAGCCAAAAACATTCAGTACTTC. Based on the CDR3 plus reference TRBV28 and TRBJ2-4, the full variable domain is DVKVTQSSRYLVKRTGEKVFLECVQDMDHENMFWYRQDPGLGLRLIYFSYDVKMKEKGDIPEGYSVSREKKERFSLILESASTNQTSMYLCASSPSPQSILAKNIQYFGAGTRLSVL.

This clonotype was found many times. V and J are TRBV6-4 and TRBJ1-5; 9 bases agree with TRBD1. In germline, CDR1 is MRHNA, CDR2 SNTAGT. V shed 3 bases, J shed 6 bases, and the junction held 6 bases outside the gene matches. This CDR3 is 15 amino acids long. The CDR3 here is CASSETTGGGQPQHF. The CDR3 nucleotides are TGTGCCAGCAGTGAGACCACAGGGGGCGGTCAGCCCCAGCATTTT.

This clonotype was recorded at least ten times. V and J are TRBV7-8 and TRBJ2-7; D unclear. Trimming cost V 1 base and J 3 bases, with 4 bases left between them. The CDR3 has 12 amino acids. Germline V gene data show CDR1 as SGHVS and CDR2 as FQNEAQ. The CDR3 DNA follows: TGTGCCAGCAGCTTAGTGGGCTACGAGCAGTACTTC. The encoded protein is CASSLVGYEQYF.

In its sample, this clonotype was seen a few times. This chain links TRBV19 with TRBJ1-1; 7 nucleotides agree with TRBD1. Germline V gene lookup returns CDR1 LNHDA and CDR2 SQIVND (reference sequence). The CDR3 is 15 amino acids. V was pared by 1 base and J by 3 bases, with 5 bases of the junction left unmatched. Here the CDR3 reads CASSIARDRDTEAFF. DNA for the CDR3: TGTGCCAGTAGTATAGCCCGAGACAGGGACACTGAAGCTTTCTTT.

At least ten counts were recorded for this clonotype. The chain recombines TRBV25-1 with TRBJ1-6, with a possible D match to TRBD1 (6 bases). The germline V and J ends were trimmed by 2 bases and 7 bases, with 18 bases remaining between them. The CDR3 is 17 residues long. Germline CDR1 is MGHDK and CDR2 is SYGVNS. The CDR3 loop is CASSERKGGHSNSPLHF. CDR3 sequence (DNA): TGTGCCAGCAGTGAAAGGAAGGGGGGGCATAGCAATTCACCCCTCCACTTT.

This clonotype was picked up many times. The genes are TRBV5-1 and TRBJ1-2, with D unresolved. Germline CDR1 reads SGHRS; CDR2 reads YFSETQ. The V end lost 0 bases, the J end lost 2 bases, and 8 bases lay between the germline ends. This CDR3 is 14 amino acids long. The CDR3 DNA reads as TGCGCCAGCAGCTTGGTTTCGGTAAACTATGGCTACACCTTC. This encodes CASSLVSVNYGYTF.

The sample holds many counts of this clonotype. The chain has TRBV28 and TRBJ2-3; D remains unclear. This CDR3 is 14 amino acids long. Germline CDR1 is MDHEN and CDR2 is SYDVKM. V lost 3 bases and J 0 bases, leaving 7 bases between the germline ends. The CDR3 DNA sequence: TGTGCCAGCAGTTTCGAGGCTAGCACAGATACGCAGTATTTT. Translated: CASSFEASTDTQYF.

This clonotype was counted many times. The CDR3 DNA is TGTGCCAGCAGGGCATATGGGGAGCACTATGGCTACACCTTC. Amino acids: CASRAYGEHYGYTF. The chain has TRBV27 and TRBJ1-2, with D hard to call. V was pared by 6 bases and J by 3 bases, with 14 bases between. There are 14 residues in the CDR3. Germline V gene lookup returns CDR1 MNHEY and CDR2 SMNVEV (reference sequence).